These 28 T cell receptor beta chains were sequenced from one sample in a study of early T cells in non-severe SARS-CoV-2 infection. MiXCR, run by TCRdb on the 5' RACE reads, gives a single entry per CDR3 protein. The sample consists of about 59,000 distinct CDR3 sequences, around 14% of them appearing once. This specimen consisted of whole blood, obtained at baseline. These TCRs come from an adult who was a healthcare worker with PCR-confirmed SARS-CoV-2 infection or an uninfected control (not recorded which).

This clonotype appeared a few times. The gene calls are TRBV28 and TRBJ1-6, with no clear D. V was clipped by 8 bases and J by 9 bases, with 14 bases between them. Looked up from germline, CDR1 is MDHEN and CDR2 is SYDVKM. The CDR3 has 13 amino acids. For the CDR3, the DNA is TGTGCCAGCCGGGAACCCGGGCGTTCACCCCTCCACTTT. It specifies CASREPGRSPLHF.

The chain employs TRBV11-2 and TRBJ2-7; D might be TRBD1 (5 bases). The V and J ends lost 4 bases and 3 bases respectively, with 13 bases between them. The CDR3 runs 14 residues. Germline V CDR1 and CDR2: SGHAT, FQNNGV. The DNA of the CDR3 is TGTGCCAGCAGCTATAGGGGTTCCTTCTACGAGCAGTACTTC. It is translated as CASSYRGSFYEQYF.

The CDR3, as DNA: TGTGCCAGCAGCCCGCGGGACACAGGCACAGATACGCAGTATTTT. Its protein is CASSPRDTGTDTQYF. The J gene is TRBJ2-3, the V gene TRBV7-8; the D gene could be TRBD1 or TRBD2 (6 bases each). Trimming took off 5 bases at V and 1 base at J, with 13 bases between the two ends. Germline loops: CDR1 SGHVS, CDR2 FQNEAQ. This CDR3 spans 15 amino acids.

This clonotype counts as medium-sized. The chain links TRBV4-1 to TRBJ2-1; D may be TRBD1 (6 bases). From germline, CDR1 is MGHRA and CDR2 YSYEKL. CDR3 size: 16 residues. Deletions cut 0 bases from V and 3 bases from J, with 12 bases between. CDR3 residues: CASSQDPGHSYNEQFF. In DNA, the CDR3 is TGCGCCAGCAGCCAAGACCCGGGACATAGCTACAATGAGCAGTTCTTC.

This clonotype was seen many times. V usage is TRBV5-1 and J usage is TRBJ2-3; TRBD2 agrees at 11 bases. This CDR3 contains 16 residues. V was pared by 3 bases and J by 1 base, with 4 bases of the junction left unmatched. Per germline, CDR1 SGHRS and CDR2 YFSETQ. The CDR3 DNA is TGCGCCAGCAGCTACCTACTAGCGGGGGGCACAGATACGCAGTATTTT. Encoded protein: CASSYLLAGGTDTQYF.

The V and J genes are TRBV4-2 and TRBJ2-3; possible D gene TRBD2, 7 bases. Trimming cost V 6 bases and J 1 base, with 11 bases left between them. The CDR3 loop spans 14 amino acids. Germline CDR1 and CDR2: LGHNA and YNFKEQ. Here the CDR3 DNA reads TGTGCCAGCAGTCGGGGGGCCCGCACAGATACGCAGTATTTT. Protein: CASSRGARTDTQYF.

The rearrangement links TRBV6-2 or TRBV6-3 to TRBJ2-3, with 8 bases aligning to TRBD2. This CDR3 comprises 17 residues. J lost 9 bases, V lost 2 bases, and 16 bases had no gene match. Per the germline V gene, CDR1 is MNHEY and CDR2 is SVGEGT. The DNA for the CDR3 is TGTGCCAGCAGTTACACCCAGCGGGGGACCTTGCACGCGACGCAGTATTTT. Translating gives CASSYTQRGTLHATQYF.

This clonotype appeared a few times. This sequence joins TRBV18 and TRBJ2-2; tentatively, D is TRBD1 (6 bases). Trimming removed 4 bases at V and 0 bases at J, with 9 bases between. The CDR3 contains 15 residues. Germline CDR1 reads KGHSH; CDR2 reads LQKENI. For the CDR3, the DNA is TGTGCCAGCTCACAACAGGGAACGAACACCGGGGAGCTGTTTTTT. It yields the protein CASSQQGTNTGELFF.

This clonotype was picked up a small number of times. J is TRBJ2-5 and V is TRBV6-6; 8 bases align to TRBD1. The J segment lost 1 base and the V segment lost 8 bases, leaving 9 bases of the junction unmatched. The V gene's germline CDR1 is MNHNY and CDR2 SVGAGI (reference sequence). The CDR3 is 15 residues long. The DNA for the CDR3 is TGTGCCAGCGGACAGGGTGGCTTGGGCCAAGAGACCCAGTACTTC. Its translation is CASGQGGLGQETQYF.

Ten or more counts support this clonotype. In DNA form, the CDR3 reads TGTGCCAGCAGCGAACGGTACAATGAGCAGTTCTTC. Translated: CASSERYNEQFF. The rearrangement joins TRBV9 to TRBJ2-1; D unclear. Per germline, CDR1 SGDLS and CDR2 YYNGEE. The CDR3 has 12 amino acids. Trimming took 3 bases from V and 4 from J, leaving 5 bases between them.

This clonotype has ten or more counts. The DNA of the CDR3 is TGCAGCGTTGCATCACTGCGAGGTGGCTACACCTTC. Amino acid sequence: CSVASLRGGYTF. This rearrangement joins TRBV29-1 to TRBJ1-2; D uncertain. Per the germline V gene, CDR1 is SQVTM and CDR2 is ANQGSEA. CDR3 length: 12 residues. Trimming stripped 4 bases from V and 7 bases from J, with 13 bases between.

This clonotype was counted at least ten times. The chain links TRBV20-1 to TRBJ2-7; 14 positions match TRBD2. Unmatched junction bases numbered 11, after V lost 4 bases and J lost 0 bases. This CDR3 region has 18 residues. CDR1 is DFQATT, CDR2 SNEGSKA, per germline (reference sequence). The CDR3 DNA follows: TGCAGTGCTATTCCCGGGACTAGCGGGAGCCCGAGCTCCTACGAGCAGTACTTC. The encoded protein is CSAIPGTSGSPSSYEQYF.

The chain carries TRBV13 and TRBJ2-4; D call uncertain. V shed 0 bases and J shed 0 bases, with 6 bases lying between them. The CDR3 totals 15 residues. Germline CDR1 reads PRHDT; CDR2 reads FYEKMQ (reference sequence). CDR3 nucleotides: TGTGCCAGCAGCTTAGGTCGCCTAGCCAAAAACATTCAGTACTTC. It specifies CASSLGRLAKNIQYF. Complete variable domain (other parts from reference TRBV13 and TRBJ2-4): AAGVIQSPRHLIKEKRETATLKCYPIPRHDTVYWYQQGPGQDPQFLISFYEKMQSDKGSIPDRFSAQQFSDYHSELNMSSLELGDSALYFCASSLGRLAKNIQYFGAGTRLSVL.

This clonotype was seen a few times. The CDR3 coding sequence is TGTGCCAGCAGTCCTCAGACGGCTGCGAACACCGGGGAGCTGTTTTTT. Translated, it gives CASSPQTAANTGELFF. V and J are TRBV12-3 or TRBV12-4 and TRBJ2-2; D ambiguous. The germline V and J ends were trimmed by 5 bases and 0 bases, with 13 bases remaining between them. CDR3 length equals 16 residues.

This clonotype appeared a few times. The chain uses TRBV7-9 and TRBJ1-5; TRBD1 aligns across 11 bases. CDR1 and CDR2 (germline): SEHNR, FQNEAQ (reference sequence). This CDR3 spans 15 amino acids. Trimming took 5 bases from V and 6 from J; bases not matched to a gene: 6. This CDR3 reads CASSTGQGESQPQHF. Here the CDR3 DNA reads TGTGCCAGCAGCACGGGACAGGGGGAAAGTCAGCCCCAGCATTTT.

CDR3 coding DNA: TGTGCCAGCAGCTTATCTGAATCACCGGGCTCCTACGAGCAGTACTTC. Translated, it gives CASSLSESPGSYEQYF. The V gene is TRBV7-2, the J gene TRBJ2-7, with D uncertain. The V gene's germline CDR1 is SGHTA and CDR2 FQGNSA. V dropped 2 bases and J dropped 0 bases, with 14 bases sitting between them. This CDR3 has 16 residues.

This sequence joins TRBV7-9 and TRBJ1-2; 8 nucleotides agree with TRBD1. V trimming: 3 bases; J trimming: 6 bases; junction bases outside the gene matches: 12. This CDR3 is 16 amino acids long. Germline V gene sequence: CDR1 SEHNR, CDR2 FQNEAQ (reference sequence). The CDR3 DNA sequence: TGTGCCAGCAGCTTCCATGGGGGGGACAGGATAGATGGCTACACCTTC. Its translation: CASSFHGGDRIDGYTF.

This clonotype was observed a handful of times. J is TRBJ2-1 and V is TRBV5-1; maybe TRBD2 (6 bases). CDR3 length: 14 amino acids. CDR1 and CDR2 (germline): SGHRS, YFSETQ. V lost 3 bases to trimming and J lost 9 bases, with 16 bases between them. The CDR3 bases are TGCGCCAGCAGCTCGGGACTTCTTGAGAGTGAGCAGTTCTTC. This sequence encodes CASSSGLLESEQFF.

This clonotype has a handful of counts. The chain recombines TRBV4-2 with TRBJ2-3; D unclear. V was shortened by 4 bases and J by 5 bases, with 7 bases between the two germline ends. Germline values: CDR1 LGHNA, CDR2 YNFKEQ. The CDR3 runs to 12 residues. The CDR3 region is CASSRGVDTQYF. CDR3 bases: TGTGCCAGCAGCCGCGGCGTAGATACGCAGTATTTT.

This clonotype was detected many times. The chain couples TRBV11-2 to TRBJ2-1; no clear D gene. Trimming removed 0 bases at V and 5 bases at J, with 11 bases between. CDR1 SGHAT and CDR2 FQNNGV come from the germline V gene. The CDR3 extends over 15 amino acids. For the CDR3, the DNA is TGTGCCAGCAGCTTAGATATATACAGTCACAATGAGCAGTTCTTC. This sequence encodes CASSLDIYSHNEQFF.

This CDR3 is CASSRGRANEQFF. The CDR3 nucleotides are TGTGCCAGCAGCCGGGGGCGGGCCAATGAGCAGTTCTTC. V and J are TRBV11-3 and TRBJ2-1, with D perhaps TRBD1 or TRBD2 (6 bases each). This CDR3 region has 13 residues. V lost 5 bases, J lost 6 bases, and 11 bases lay in between. Germline CDR1 and CDR2: SGHNT and YENEEA.

Relative to its sample, this clonotype is medium-sized. The V call is TRBV2, the J call TRBJ2-7; D may be TRBD1 or TRBD2 (5 bases each). The CDR3 length is 15 residues. The V gene lost 6 bases and the J gene lost 0 bases, with 15 bases spanning the gap. From germline, CDR1 is SNHLY and CDR2 FYNNEI. This chain's CDR3 is CASRGRDAGSYEQYF. The DNA of the CDR3 is TGTGCCAGCAGGGGACGGGACGCTGGCTCCTACGAGCAGTACTTC.

The chain joins TRBV2 to TRBJ1-1, with D perhaps TRBD1 (6 bases). The germline CDR1 and CDR2 sequences are SNHLY and FYNNEI. V was shortened by 8 bases and J by 0 bases, with 13 bases between the two germline ends. The CDR3 covers 14 residues. DNA for the CDR3: TGTGCCAGCGGGGGACACAGAGTGAACACTGAAGCTTTCTTT. It specifies CASGGHRVNTEAFF. The full variable domain, rest sourced from reference TRBV2 and TRBJ1-1, is EPEVTQTPSHQVTQMGQEVILRCVPISNHLYFYWYRQILGQKVEFLVSFYNNEISEKSEIFDDQFSVERPDGSNFTLKIRSTKLEDSAMYFCASGGHRVNTEAFFGQGTRLTVV.

The V and J genes are TRBV20-1 and TRBJ2-7; D is tentatively TRBD1 or TRBD2 (5 bases each). This CDR3 is built from 15 residues. Germline CDR1 is DFQATT and CDR2 is SNEGSKA (reference sequence). Trimming took off 3 bases at V and 3 bases at J, with 18 bases between the two ends. This chain's CDR3 is CSASNRGRGDYEQYF. The CDR3 DNA is TGCAGTGCTAGTAACCGGGGCAGAGGAGACTACGAGCAGTACTTC.

The gene calls are TRBV28 and TRBJ1-5, with a tentative D call TRBD1 (6 bases). V lost 6 bases to trimming and J lost 7 bases, with 25 bases between them. CDR3 size: 17 residues. The germline CDR1 and CDR2 sequences are MDHEN and SYDVKM. The CDR3 here is CASRLGAPGGGGQPQHF. CDR3 DNA sequence: TGTGCCAGCAGACTAGGGGCCCCCGGCGGAGGGGGACAGCCCCAGCATTTT.

This clonotype was seen a few times. J is TRBJ1-2 and V is TRBV13; 8 bases map to TRBD1. The J segment lost 3 bases and the V segment lost 4 bases, leaving 4 bases of the junction unmatched. Germline V gives CDR1 PRHDT, CDR2 FYEKMQ (reference sequence). CDR3 length: 14 amino acids. CDR3 bases: TGTGCCAGCAGCTCCGGACAGGGCGACTATGGCTACACCTTC. Its translation is CASSSGQGDYGYTF.

This clonotype has a count of ten or more. The V and J genes are TRBV12-3 or TRBV12-4 and TRBJ2-7; possibly TRBD2 for D (5 bases). There are 14 residues in the CDR3. The germline V and J ends were trimmed by 3 bases and 2 bases, with 11 bases remaining between them. The CDR3 DNA reads as TGTGCCAGCAGTTTTGGAGGAGTTACCTACGAGCAGTACTTC. This gives the protein CASSFGGVTYEQYF.

The rearrangement links TRBV18 to TRBJ2-1, with no clear D. Germline CDR1 KGHSH, CDR2 LQKENI. V was trimmed by 0 bases and J by 0 bases, leaving 9 bases between them. The CDR3 is 16 residues long. The CDR3 sequence: CASSPPQTSSYNEQFF. CDR3 DNA: TGTGCCAGCTCACCACCGCAGACGAGCTCCTACAATGAGCAGTTCTTC.